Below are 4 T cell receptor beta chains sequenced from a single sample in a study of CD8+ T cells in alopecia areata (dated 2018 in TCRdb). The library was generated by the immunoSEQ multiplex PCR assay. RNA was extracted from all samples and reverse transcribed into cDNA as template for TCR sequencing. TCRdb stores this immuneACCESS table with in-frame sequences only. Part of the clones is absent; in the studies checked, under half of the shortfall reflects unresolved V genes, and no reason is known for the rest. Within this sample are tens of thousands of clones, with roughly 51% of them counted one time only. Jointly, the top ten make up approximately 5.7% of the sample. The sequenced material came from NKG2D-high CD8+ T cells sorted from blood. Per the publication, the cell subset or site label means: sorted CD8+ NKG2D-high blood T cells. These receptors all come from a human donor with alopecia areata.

The CDR3 DNA reads as TGCGCCAGCAGCTTGGTGTCTGGGTTGAGCTCCTACAATGAGCAGTTCTTC. Its protein product is CASSLVSGLSSYNEQFF. V gene TRBV5-1 combines with J gene TRBJ2-1; D is unresolved. In germline, CDR1 is SGHRS, CDR2 YFSETQ. There are 17 residues in the CDR3. Trimming cost V 0 bases and J 0 bases, with 13 bases left between them. The full variable domain, with the rest looked up from reference TRBV5-1 and TRBJ2-1, is KAGVTQTPRYLIKTRGQQVTLSCSPISGHRSVSWYQQTPGQGLQFLFEYFSETQRNKGNFPGRFSGRQFSNSRSEMNVSTLELGDSALYLCASSLVSGLSSYNEQFFGPGTRLTVL.

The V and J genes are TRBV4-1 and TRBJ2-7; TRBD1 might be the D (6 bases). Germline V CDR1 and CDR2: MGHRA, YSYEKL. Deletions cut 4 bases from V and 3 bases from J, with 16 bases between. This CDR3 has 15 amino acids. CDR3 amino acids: CASSLGQLGLYEQYF. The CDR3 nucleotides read TGCGCCAGCAGCCTTGGACAGTTAGGCCTCTACGAGCAGTACTTC.

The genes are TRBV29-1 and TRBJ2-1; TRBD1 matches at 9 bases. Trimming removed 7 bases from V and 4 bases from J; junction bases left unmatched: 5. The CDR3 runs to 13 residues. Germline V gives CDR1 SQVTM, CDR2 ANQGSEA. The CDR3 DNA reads TGCAGCGGCCGGGACAGGGAGTACAATGAGCAGTTCTTC. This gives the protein CSGRDREYNEQFF.

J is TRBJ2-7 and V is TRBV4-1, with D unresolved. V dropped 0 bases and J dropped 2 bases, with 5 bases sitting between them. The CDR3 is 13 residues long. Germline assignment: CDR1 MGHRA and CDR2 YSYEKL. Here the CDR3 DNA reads TGCGCCAGCAGCCAAGAGCAGACCTACGAGCAGTACTTC. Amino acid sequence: CASSQEQTYEQYF.